The 8 T cell receptor beta chains given below trace back to one sample, sequenced in a study of cytomegalovirus exposure and HLA in healthy donors. In the PCR, 60 Vbeta and 13 Jbeta primers were used. Data came from immunoSEQ multiplex PCR; TCRdb stores just in-frame clones and leaves some out. The table shows 200,000 or so clones, with about two thirds occurring only once. The sample comprised PBMCs. Every receptor here comes from a man aged 40-49 years in good health and CMV-seropositive.

The chain uses TRBV4-3 and TRBJ1-2, with 8 bases matching TRBD1. The CDR3 has 15 residues. In germline, CDR1 is LGHNA, CDR2 YSLEER. V shed 4 bases, J shed 4 bases, and the junction held 8 bases outside the gene matches. CDR3 loop: CASSPGQGGGYGYTF. CDR3 nucleotide sequence: TGCGCCAGCAGCCCCGGACAGGGCGGAGGCTATGGCTACACCTTC.

This clone appeared a single time. The V call is TRBV7-2, the J call TRBJ2-7; 8 bases agree with TRBD1. Germline trimming cut 5 bases from V and 5 bases from J; bases unmatched to any gene: 8. This CDR3 region has 14 residues. Germline V lookup: CDR1 SGHTA, CDR2 FQGNSA. The CDR3 region has the DNA TGTGCCAGCAGCCCCGGACAGGGTGTCGACGAGCAGTACTTC. Translating gives CASSPGQGVDEQYF.

The CDR3 bases are TGTGCCAGCACTAAGACTCCAGGGGGCGCCTATGGCTACACCTTC. Protein sequence: CASTKTPGGAYGYTF. The chain combines TRBV6-1 with TRBJ1-2; 8 bases map to TRBD1. This CDR3 has 15 residues. V lost 7 bases to trimming and J lost 4 bases; unmatched junction nucleotides: 11. Looked up from germline, CDR1 is MNHNS and CDR2 is SASEGT.

The chain uses TRBV9 and TRBJ1-2, with a tentative D call TRBD1 (6 bases). This CDR3 is 13 amino acids long. V lost 4 bases and J lost 4, with 11 bases in between. Per germline, CDR1 SGDLS and CDR2 YYNGEE. This CDR3 reads CASSSGHLYGYTF. The CDR3 region has the DNA TGTGCCAGCAGCTCGGGACACCTCTATGGCTACACCTTC.

This clone was counted a few times. The chain combines TRBV6-5 with TRBJ1-2; D is perhaps TRBD1 (5 bases). Trimming removed 5 bases at V and 8 bases at J, with 18 bases between. Germline CDR1 and CDR2: MNHEY and SVGAGI. The length of the CDR3 is 14 residues. CDR3 region: CASSGALLGGGYTF. CDR3 sequence (DNA): TGTGCCAGCAGTGGAGCTTTGCTGGGGGGAGGCTACACCTTC.

This chain joins TRBV7-2 and TRBJ1-2; the D gene is possibly TRBD1 (6 bases). The V gene's germline CDR1 is SGHTA and CDR2 FQGNSA. V shed 5 bases and J shed 10 bases, with 23 bases lying between them. The CDR3 runs to 15 residues. The CDR3 nucleotides read TGTGCCAGCAGCCCCGGGACGCGGGCCAGGGGCGACTACACCTTC. Translation gives CASSPGTRARGDYTF.

The V call is TRBV9, the J call TRBJ1-6; unclear D gene. This CDR3 is built from 14 residues. CDR1 and CDR2 from the germline V gene are SGDLS and YYNGEE. Deletions cut 2 bases from V and 7 bases from J, with 10 bases between. CDR3 DNA sequence: TGTGCCAGCAGCGTCGGAGTTGTCAATTCACCCCTCCACTTT. Protein: CASSVGVVNSPLHF. Supplemented by reference TRBV9 and TRBJ1-6, the full variable domain reads DSGVTQTPKHLITATGQRVTLRCSPRSGDLSVYWYQQSLDQGLQFLIQYYNGEERAKGNILERFSAQQFPDLHSELNLSSLELGDSALYFCASSVGVVNSPLHFGNGTRLTVT.

This clone was counted once. This rearrangement joins TRBV7-2 to TRBJ2-5; D may be TRBD1 (6 bases). The J call is in doubt because the DNA end fits TRBJ2-7 better. The germline CDR1 and CDR2 sequences are SGHTA and FQGNSA. CDR3 length: 15 amino acids. CDR3 bases: TGTGCCAGCAGCTCTCCTCTGACAGGCGCCTACGAGCAGTACTTC. It encodes CASSSPLTGAYEQYF.